This TCR beta chain was captured by sequencing in a study of blood T cells in healthy people across ages. A sample-barcoded 5' primer and a J-beta primer mix were used in a second PCR of roughly 6 to 11 cycles. TCRdb independently ran MiXCR on the 5' RACE reads; one entry per CDR3 protein. This table holds around 990,000 distinct CDR3 sequences, 35% to 40% found once. In its sample, this clonotype was seen a few times. Its antigen is currently unknown. Findings of the study overall: Total diversity from one million sequenced T cells was likely underestimated.

This clonotype was sampled from a man aged 18-30 years in good health. Input material: blood.

CDR3 nucleotides: TGTGCCAGCAGCTCAGGGACACCGAACTATGGCTACACCTTC. Translated: CASSSGTPNYGYTF. This rearrangement joins TRBV5-6 to TRBJ1-2; D may be TRBD1 (6 bases). V lost 3 bases and J 2 bases, leaving 11 bases between the germline ends. The germline CDR1 and CDR2 sequences are SGHDT and YYEEEE. CDR3 size: 14 residues.